These T cell receptor beta chains were read from a single sample in a study of post-analysis software for immune sequencing data. Each CDR3 protein is one row after TCRdb ran MiXCR on the PCR reads. The table has about 810,000 distinct CDR3 sequences, about 57% seen once; the top ten hold approximately 4.2%. The source material was blood. The source is a girl between 10 and 17 years old with multiple sclerosis. The CDR3 runs from the conserved cysteine through the conserved F or W. The D gene is left open where the match is weak. Rows give clone size only sometimes, using once, few, many, or a class for an expanded clone.

clone_size j_call v_call d_call cdr3_aa cdr3_nt
- TRBJ2-7 TRBV7-6 - CASSSAGGGTYEQYF TGTGCCAGCAGCTCAGCAGGGGGGGGAACCTACGAGCAGTACTTC
- TRBJ2-7 TRBV12-3/TRBV12-4 - CASSLNTGSSYEQYF TGTGCCAGCAGTTTAAACACAGGGAGCTCCTACGAGCAGTACTTC
- TRBJ2-7 TRBV20-1 - CSAPRAGSHEQYF TGCAGTGCTCCACGGGCAGGGAGCCACGAGCAGTACTTC
- TRBJ2-1 TRBV7-9 - CASSYGPNEQFF TGTGCCAGCAGCTACGGCCCTAATGAGCAGTTCTTC
- TRBJ2-7 TRBV5-5 - CASSLGIGEQYF TGTGCCAGCAGCTTGGGCATCGGCGAGCAGTACTTC
few TRBJ2-3 TRBV5-1 - CASSPPRQTRTDTQYF TGCGCCAGCAGCCCTCCCCGACAGACACGCACAGATACGCAGTATTTT
- TRBJ2-7 TRBV12-5 TRBD2 CASGLWLADSYEQYF TGTGCTAGTGGTTTGTGGCTAGCGGATTCCTACGAGCAGTACTTC
- TRBJ2-1 TRBV25-1 - CASSDPGLPNEQFF TGTGCCAGCAGTGATCCGGGACTCCCCAATGAGCAGTTCTTC
- TRBJ2-5 TRBV20-1 TRBD1 CSARDGRRTGVNQETQYF TGCAGTGCTAGAGATGGGAGGCGGACAGGGGTGAATCAAGAGACCCAGTACTTC
- TRBJ1-2 TRBV12-3/TRBV12-4 TRBD1 CASGDRDSYGYTF TGTGCCAGCGGGGACCGGGACAGTTATGGCTACACCTTC
- TRBJ1-5 TRBV19 - CASSIKGYQPQHF TGTGCCAGTAGTATCAAAGGGTATCAGCCCCAGCATTTT
few TRBJ2-7 TRBV5-1 TRBD2 CASSLASGNEQYF TGTGCCAGCAGCTTAGCTAGCGGGAACGAGCAGTACTTC
- TRBJ2-7 TRBV20-1 TRBD2 CSAEPPPSGRYEQYF TGCAGTGCCGAACCGCCTCCTAGCGGGAGGTACGAGCAGTACTTC
- TRBJ2-6 TRBV5-1 - CASGADSGANVLTF TGCGCCAGCGGGGCCGACTCTGGGGCCAACGTCCTGACTTTC
- TRBJ1-2 TRBV4-1 - CASSQEVGDGYTF TGCGCCAGCAGCCAAGAGGTAGGGGATGGCTACACCTTC
few TRBJ2-1 TRBV20-1 TRBD2 CSARASGSSYNEQFF TGCAGTGCTAGGGCTAGCGGGAGCTCCTACAATGAGCAGTTCTTC
- TRBJ1-2 TRBV7-2 - CASSLDVLGGYTF TGTGCCAGCAGCTTAGATGTTTTGGGTGGCTACACCTTC
- TRBJ2-7 TRBV7-3 TRBD2 CASSLEPGGPNEQYF TGTGCCAGCAGCTTAGAACCGGGGGGGCCCAACGAGCAGTACTTC
- TRBJ2-7 TRBV7-3 - CASSLRGPEPYEQYF TGTGCCAGCAGCTTAAGGGGTCCGGAACCCTACGAGCAGTACTTC
- TRBJ2-7 TRBV12-3/TRBV12-4 - CASSGTGRGVYEQYF TGTGCCAGCAGTGGGACTGGGAGGGGGGTCTACGAGCAGTACTTC
- TRBJ2-6 TRBV11-2 - CASSFPRRVPSGANVLTF TGTGCCAGCAGCTTCCCTAGGAGGGTGCCCTCTGGGGCCAACGTCCTGACTTTC
few TRBJ2-7 TRBV5-1 TRBD1 CASSEQGNPYEQYF TGCGCCAGCAGCGAACAGGGGAATCCCTACGAGCAGTACTTC
few TRBJ2-5 TRBV7-3 - CASSLSLAETQYF TGTGCCAGCAGCTTAAGTCTAGCGGAGACCCAGTACTTC
- TRBJ1-2 TRBV20-1 TRBD1 CSAGDRDRRQTMRYTF TGCAGTGCTGGGGACCGGGACAGAAGGCAGACTATGAGGTACACCTTC